This is a list of T cell receptor beta chains from one sample in a study of sequential checkpoint blockade in melanoma. TCRdb's table, derived via immunoSEQ multiplex PCR, lists solely in-frame clones and lacks some. The sample consists of around 18,000 clones, roughly 70% of them appearing once. Sequencing was performed on CD8+ T cells sorted from blood (inferred from file names), taken from a patient given nivolumab and ipilimumab in sequence. These receptors were collected from a human donor with melanoma. Both conserved end residues are part of each CDR3. A D gene is named only where the DNA matches it firmly. The size field is filled for only some rows; it gives once, few, many or a size class.

v_gene	d_gene	j_gene	abundance	CDR3nt	CDR3aa
TRBV14	TRBD1	TRBJ1-3	.	TGTGCCAGCAGCCAAACGGACAGGGACTCTGGAAACACCATATATTTT	CASSQTDRDSGNTIYF
TRBV18	TRBD1	TRBJ2-7	.	TGTGCCAGCTCACCACCGGACAGGGTGGCCGAGCAGTACTTC	CASSPPDRVAEQYF
TRBV4-1	TRBD1	TRBJ2-7	.	TGCGCCAGCAGCCGCTTGGGACAGTCCAACTACGAGCAGTACTTC	CASSRLGQSNYEQYF
TRBV7-2	TRBD1	TRBJ1-2	few	TGCGCCAGCAGCCAAGAAGGGGGCACCTCGGGGAACTATGGCTACACCTTC	CASSQEGGTSGNYGYTF
TRBV19	.	TRBJ2-2	.	TGTGCCAGCGACTACGGGGGTGCCGGGGAGCTGTTTTTT	CASDYGGAGELFF
TRBV6-5	TRBD1	TRBJ1-2	.	TGTGCCAGCAGTTACTCCCCAGGGGGATATGGCTACACCTTC	CASSYSPGGYGYTF
TRBV11-2	.	TRBJ1-2	.	TGTGCCAGCAGCGGAGGGTCTGCGGGCGGCTACACCTTC	CASSGGSAGGYTF
TRBV6-6	.	TRBJ1-1	.	TGTGCCAGCAGTTACCCCGACAGCCTGAACACTGAAGCTTTCTTT	CASSYPDSLNTEAFF
TRBV4-1	TRBD1	TRBJ2-7	.	TGCGCCAGCAGACGAGTCTCGGGACAGGGGTTCGACGAGCAGTACTTC	CASRRVSGQGFDEQYF
TRBV19	TRBD1	TRBJ2-5	.	TGTGCCAGTAGTAAGAGGGACAGGCTAAGAGTAGGGGAGACCCAGTACTTC	CASSKRDRLRVGETQYF
TRBV5-1	TRBD1	TRBJ2-1	.	TGCGCCAGCAGCTTGGAGACAGGGGGGTACCCCTACAATGAGCAGTTCTTC	CASSLETGGYPYNEQFF
TRBV13	TRBD2	TRBJ2-7	.	TGTGCCAGCACCACGAGGGGGACTAGCGAGTACGAGCAGTACTTC	CASTTRGTSEYEQYF
TRBV7-8	.	TRBJ2-1	few	TGTGCCAGCAGCCAGGCGGGGACCAGGACCTCCTACAATGAGCAGTTCTTC	CASSQAGTRTSYNEQFF
TRBV27	.	TRBJ2-5	once	TGTGCCAGCAGTAAAAGGGAGCTCCAAGAGACCCAGTACTTC	CASSKRELQETQYF
TRBV11-2	.	TRBJ1-1	.	TGTGCCAGCAGCGCCCTGACAGGCCTGGACACTGAAGCTTTCTTT	CASSALTGLDTEAFF
TRBV6-1	TRBD1	TRBJ1-5	.	TGTGCCAGCAGCCTAGGGGGCTGGAATCAGCCCCAGCATTTT	CASSLGGWNQPQHF
TRBV28	TRBD2	TRBJ2-5	.	TGTGCCAGCAGACGGGGGTCTAGCGGAGGGGCCTTAGAGACCCAGTACTTC	CASRRGSSGGALETQYF
TRBV5-5	TRBD1	TRBJ1-6	.	TGTGCCAGCAGCCTATCAGGGGGATACTCACCCCTCCACTTT	CASSLSGGYSPLHF
TRBV4-1	TRBD2	TRBJ2-1	.	TGCGCCAGCAGTTCTAGACTAGCGGGAGAAGATACCAGGTACAATGAGCAGTTCTTC	CASSSRLAGEDTRYNEQFF
TRBV6-1	TRBD2	TRBJ2-1	.	TGTGCCAGCAGTGAAACTAGCGGGAGTACCCACAATGAGCAGTTCTTC	CASSETSGSTHNEQFF
TRBV4-3	.	TRBJ2-7	.	TGCGCCAGCAGCCAAGTTGCAGAGAGGGCCTACGAGCAGTACTTC	CASSQVAERAYEQYF
TRBV7-2	TRBD1	TRBJ1-2	.	TGTGCCAGCAGCTATTCAAGGACAGGGGGAAGTGGCTACACCTTC	CASSYSRTGGSGYTF
TRBV11-2	.	TRBJ1-2	.	TGTGCCAGCAGCTTTAATGTCCTAGAGAGTGGCTACACCTTC	CASSFNVLESGYTF
TRBV29-1	TRBD2	TRBJ2-3	once	TGCAGCACCCGACTAGCGGGAGCGATAGATACGCAGTATTTT	CSTRLAGAIDTQYF
TRBV7-2	TRBD2	TRBJ2-7	few	TGTGCCAGCAGCATGGAGCGGGAGGGTTCGGGGCGCCTCGTCTACGAGCAGTACTTC	CASSMEREGSGRLVYEQYF
TRBV6-1	.	TRBJ2-1	once	TGTGCCAGCAGTGAAAACGGGTCCCCTCTCAATGAGCAGTTCTTC	CASSENGSPLNEQFF
TRBV5-4	TRBD1	TRBJ2-1	once	TGTGCCAGCAGAAAAGGGACAGAGAGCTCCTACAATGAGCAGTTCTTC	CASRKGTESSYNEQFF
TRBV9	.	TRBJ1-1	.	TGTGCCAGCAGCGTAACAGGGACACTGAACACTGAAGCTTTCTTT	CASSVTGTLNTEAFF
TRBV18	TRBD2	TRBJ2-1	.	TGTGCCAGCTCAGAAGCGGGGGGGCCCTCCTACAATGAGCAGTTCTTC	CASSEAGGPSYNEQFF
TRBV11-3	TRBD2	TRBJ2-5	few	TGTGCCAGCAGCTTATATGTGACTAGCGAGACCCAGTACTTC	CASSLYVTSETQYF
TRBV12-5	TRBD1	TRBJ2-5	few	TGTGCTAGTGGTTTGGACCCTGACAGGGTCGGGGAGACCCAGTACTTC	CASGLDPDRVGETQYF
TRBV5-5	.	TRBJ1-1	.	TGTGCCAGCAGCTTTGACAGGAACACTGAAGCTTTCTTT	CASSFDRNTEAFF
TRBV15	.	TRBJ1-4	.	TGTGCCACCAGCAGGCAGACAACTAATGAAAAACTGTTTTTT	CATSRQTTNEKLFF
TRBV6-1	.	TRBJ2-1	.	TGTGCCAGCAGTGAAGCCGGTCGGGTATCGTACAATGAGCAGTTCTTC	CASSEAGRVSYNEQFF
TRBV4-1	TRBD2	TRBJ2-2	.	TGCGCCAGCAGCCAAGTGGGAAGCGGGAAGAACACCGGGGAGCTGTTTTTT	CASSQVGSGKNTGELFF
TRBV6-5	.	TRBJ2-5	.	TGTGCCAGCACCTTTGCCGATCAGCAGTACTTC	CASTFADQQYF
TRBV6-6	TRBD1	TRBJ2-7	.	TGTGCCAGCCGACGGGACAGATCGATATACGAGCAGTACTTC	CASRRDRSIYEQYF
TRBV6-1	.	TRBJ1-2	few	TGTGCCAGCAGCTCTGGGGAGACAAGTGGCTACACCTTC	CASSSGETSGYTF
TRBV10-2	.	TRBJ2-7	.	TGCGCCAGCAGTGAGATAGACATTCGGTTACAGGGAATTTACGAGCAGTACTTC	CASSEIDIRLQGIYEQYF
TRBV7-3	TRBD2	TRBJ2-1	.	TGTGCCAGCAGCTTAATACCGGGGCTAGCGGGAGCTAATGAGCAGTTCTTC	CASSLIPGLAGANEQFF
TRBV30	.	TRBJ1-2	.	TGTGCCTGGAGTGTACTAGCTAACTATGGCTACACCTTC	CAWSVLANYGYTF
TRBV19	.	TRBJ2-1	.	TGTGCCAGTAGACCCACAGGATCCAATGAGCAGTTCTTC	CASRPTGSNEQFF
TRBV7-2	TRBD2	TRBJ2-7	.	TGTGCCAGCAGCCCATGGGAGGAGCGGGGGTCCTACGAGCAGTACTTC	CASSPWEERGSYEQYF
TRBV14	TRBD2	TRBJ2-3	.	TGTGCCAGCAGCCGGACTAGCCGCCGCACAGATACGCAGTATTTT	CASSRTSRRTDTQYF
TRBV5-4	TRBD1	TRBJ2-5	.	TGTGCCAGCAGTCCCGGGACAGGGGAAGAGACCCAGTACTTC	CASSPGTGEETQYF
TRBV5-1	TRBD1	TRBJ2-7	.	TGCGCCAGCAGCGCGGGTATGGGACAGGGAGTCTACGAGCAGTACTTC	CASSAGMGQGVYEQYF